Sequencing of this T cell receptor (beta chain) was carried out in a study of T cells in Graves' hyperthyroidism and ophthalmopathy. Study-level information: Peripheral blood was collected at initial diagnosis, before any treatment.

Study-wide results and limits: Separation of ophthalmopathy from stable hyperthyroidism was achieved by a 13 V-J model.

Germline lookup yields CDR1 MDHEN and CDR2 SYDVKM. The CDR3 consists of 12 residues. V gave up 6 bases and J gave up 6 bases, with 12 bases separating them. This clonotype was picked up many times. Its antigen is undetermined. RNA transcripts served as the template for amplifying TCR beta CDR3 regions. First-round RT-PCR targeting the TCR CDR3 was performed with the HTBI primer set. TCRdb analysed the multiplex PCR reads with MiXCR anew, one entry per CDR3 protein. The sample gives under 600,000 distinct CDR3 sequences, around 16% of which show up once; roughly 3.3% is in the top ten. The cohort's ophthalmopathy patients, a group with duration under 3 months, had a Clinical Activity Score of at least 3 and a NOSPECS grade of at least 4. Patients were excluded because of uncontrolled infection, other autoimmune disease, pregnancy or lactation.

This chain uses TRBV28 with TRBJ2-7, with no clear D. The sample comprised blood. The clonotype comes from a woman aged 35 to 49 with Graves' ophthalmopathy. DNA of the CDR3: TGTGCCAGCAGGATAACGAAAGGCGAGCAGTACTTC. Translation gives CASRITKGEQYF.